Shown below are 11 T cell receptor beta chains from a single sample sequenced in a study of T-cell memory formation after mild COVID-19. MiXCR was run by TCRdb on the 5' RACE reads, yielding one entry per CDR3 protein. The sample lists more than 35,000 distinct CDR3 sequences; less than 9.5% were seen once. Specimen: PBMCs or a T cell subset sorted from them (not recorded which). The receptor source for this set is an adult woman who had mild COVID-19 (a few samples of this study predate the infection). Cell type and time point are not known.

Turning to this clonotype: Germline is not matched at one junction end, which may reflect a read error. The chain has TRBV23-1 and TRBJ2-7, with D possibly being TRBD2 (5 bases). TRBV23-1 is an ORF, and what it does is uncertain. The CDR3 length is 9 residues. CDR3 bases: TGTAAACGGGACTACGAGCAGTACTTC. This sequence encodes CKRDYEQYF.

This clonotype was seen a few times. The chain has TRBV7-2 and TRBJ1-2; no reliable D call. Germline lookup yields CDR1 SGHTA and CDR2 FQGNSA. Trimming pared 3 bases from V and 8 bases from J, leaving 13 bases between. CDR3 size: 13 residues. Here the CDR3 reads CASSFPPVRGYTF. CDR3 in DNA: TGTGCCAGCAGCTTCCCTCCAGTAAGAGGCTACACCTTC.

The V gene is TRBV4-1, the J gene TRBJ1-1; no firm D call. The V end lost 2 bases, the J end lost 1 base, and 14 bases lay between the germline ends. The CDR3 loop spans 16 amino acids. Germline values: CDR1 MGHRA, CDR2 YSYEKL. CDR3: CASSQYKPPRNTEAFF. CDR3 in DNA: TGCGCCAGCAGCCAATACAAGCCCCCAAGGAACACTGAAGCTTTCTTT.

The V call is TRBV7-9, the J call TRBJ2-7; TRBD2 might be the D (6 bases). CDR3 length: 15 residues. Germline CDR1 reads SEHNR; CDR2 reads FQNEAQ (reference sequence). The germline V and J ends were trimmed by 3 bases and 3 bases, with 15 bases remaining between them. CDR3 amino acids: CASSFPGDPNYEQYF. The CDR3 nucleotides read TGTGCCAGCAGCTTCCCGGGGGATCCCAACTACGAGCAGTACTTC.

This clonotype was detected many times. The rearrangement joins TRBV5-1 to TRBJ2-2, with 7 bases that match TRBD1. V gave up 3 bases and J gave up 1 base; unmatched junction bases: 6. The CDR3 runs to 16 residues. The germline gives CDR1 SGHRS, CDR2 YFSETQ. The CDR3 region is CASSSTGQRNTGELFF. For the CDR3, the DNA is TGCGCCAGCAGCTCAACGGGACAGAGGAACACCGGGGAGCTGTTTTTT.

The table lists this clonotype with a few counts. V gene TRBV19 combines with J gene TRBJ2-2; 12 bases line up with TRBD1. Looked up from germline, CDR1 is LNHDA and CDR2 is SQIVND (reference sequence). Losses at the gene ends were 8 bases for V and 2 bases for J; bases not matched to a gene: 30. The CDR3 extends over 24 amino acids. The CDR3 DNA follows: TGTGCCAGTGCAAACTACCCGGGACAGGGGGCGAGGGGAGCGGCCCGGAGCAACACCGGGGAGCTGTTTTTT. It is translated as CASANYPGQGARGAARSNTGELFF.

V gene TRBV5-1 combines with J gene TRBJ2-4, with 11 bases identical to TRBD2. This CDR3 spans 14 amino acids. The V gene end was trimmed by 4 bases and the J gene end by 8 bases; junction bases not matched to a gene: 5. Germline CDR1 reads SGHRS; CDR2 reads YFSETQ. This CDR3 reads CASSLSGGADIQYF. DNA for the CDR3: TGCGCCAGCAGCCTTAGCGGGGGGGCGGACATTCAGTACTTC.

This rearrangement joins TRBV7-9 to TRBJ1-6, with 8 bases identical to TRBD1. Germline trimming cut 3 bases from V and 14 bases from J; bases unmatched to any gene: 15. The CDR3 length is 16 residues. Germline V gene data show CDR1 as SEHNR and CDR2 as FQNEAQ (reference sequence). In nucleotides, the CDR3 is TGTGCCAGCAGCTTTGGGACAGGAGGTGGCAAAGGATCCCTCCACTTT. The encoded protein is CASSFGTGGGKGSLHF.

The chain employs TRBV28 and TRBJ2-7, with 9 bases aligning to TRBD1. This CDR3 is 16 amino acids long. V shed 6 bases, J shed 6 bases, and the junction held 15 bases outside the gene matches. Germline CDR1 and CDR2: MDHEN and SYDVKM. CDR3: CASSTTGTGIPGEQYF. In nucleotides, the CDR3 is TGTGCCAGCAGCACAACCGGGACAGGGATTCCAGGCGAGCAGTACTTC.

This clonotype was picked up many times. The chain is built from TRBV20-1 and TRBJ2-7; TRBD2 matches 7 bases. Germline trimming cut 0 bases from V and 0 bases from J; bases unmatched to any gene: 11. The CDR3 runs 17 residues. Germline V gene lookup returns CDR1 DFQATT and CDR2 SNEGSKA (reference sequence). CDR3 sequence: CSARDRGRGGFSYEQYF. The CDR3 coding sequence is TGCAGTGCTAGAGACCGGGGGAGGGGAGGGTTCTCCTACGAGCAGTACTTC.

This clonotype was found a few times. The V call is TRBV7-3, the J call TRBJ2-1, with 11 nucleotides matching TRBD2. Germline assignment: CDR1 SGHTA and CDR2 FQGTGA. The trim removed 4 bases at V and 4 bases at J, leaving 3 bases unmatched. The CDR3 sequence is 15 residues long. Written as DNA, the CDR3 is TGTGCCAGCAGCTCTAGCGGGGGGATGTACAATGAGCAGTTCTTC. This encodes CASSSSGGMYNEQFF.